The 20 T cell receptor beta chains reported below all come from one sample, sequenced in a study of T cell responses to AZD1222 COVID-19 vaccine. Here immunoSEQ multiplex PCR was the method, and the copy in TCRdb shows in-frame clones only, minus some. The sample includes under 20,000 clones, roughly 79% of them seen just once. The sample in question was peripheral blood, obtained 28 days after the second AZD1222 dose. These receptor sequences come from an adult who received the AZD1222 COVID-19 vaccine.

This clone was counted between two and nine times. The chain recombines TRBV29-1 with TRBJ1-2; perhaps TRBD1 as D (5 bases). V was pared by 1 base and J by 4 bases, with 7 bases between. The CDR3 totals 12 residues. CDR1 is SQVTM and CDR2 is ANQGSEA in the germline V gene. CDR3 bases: TGCAGCGTTGAAGGCAGGGTCTATGGCTACACCTTC. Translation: CSVEGRVYGYTF.

The CDR3 nucleotides read TGCGCCAGCAGCCAAGTTTTAGGGGGCGAATTCGGTGAGCAGTTCTTC. This sequence encodes CASSQVLGGEFGEQFF. The chain uses TRBV4-3 and TRBJ2-1; 7 nucleotides align to TRBD1. The CDR3 totals 16 residues. Per germline, CDR1 LGHNA and CDR2 YSLEER. Trimming removed 1 base from V and 9 bases from J; junction bases left unmatched: 12.

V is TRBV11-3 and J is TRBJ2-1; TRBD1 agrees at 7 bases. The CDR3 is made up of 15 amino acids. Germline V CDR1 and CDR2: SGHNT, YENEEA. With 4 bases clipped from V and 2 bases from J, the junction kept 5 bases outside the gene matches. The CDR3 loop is CASSSTQGAYNEQFF. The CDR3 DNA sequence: TGTGCCAGCAGCTCAACCCAGGGGGCCTACAATGAGCAGTTCTTC.

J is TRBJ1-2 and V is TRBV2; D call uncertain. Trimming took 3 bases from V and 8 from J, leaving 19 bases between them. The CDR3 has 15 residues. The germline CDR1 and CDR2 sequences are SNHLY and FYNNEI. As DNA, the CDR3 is TGTGCCAGCAGTGAGACGACACAAACTTCTGGGGGCTACACCTTC. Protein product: CASSETTQTSGGYTF.

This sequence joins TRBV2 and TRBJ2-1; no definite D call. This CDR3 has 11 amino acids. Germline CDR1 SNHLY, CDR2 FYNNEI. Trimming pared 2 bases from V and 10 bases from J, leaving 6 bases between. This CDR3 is CASSEFWEQFF. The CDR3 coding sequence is TGTGCCAGCAGTGAATTCTGGGAGCAGTTCTTC.

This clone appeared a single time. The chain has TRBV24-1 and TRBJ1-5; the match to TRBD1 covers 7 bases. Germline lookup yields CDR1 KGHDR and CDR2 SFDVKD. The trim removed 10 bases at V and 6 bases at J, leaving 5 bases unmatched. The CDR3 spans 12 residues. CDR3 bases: TGTGCCACAAGACAGGGCGTTCAGCCCCAGCATTTT. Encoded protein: CATRQGVQPQHF.

The CDR3 loop reads CASSWGTQPSYEQYF. The CDR3 nucleotides are TGCGCCAGCAGCTGGGGGACGCAACCCTCCTACGAGCAGTACTTC. This rearrangement joins TRBV5-1 to TRBJ2-7; D possibly uses TRBD1 or TRBD2 (5 bases each). CDR3 length equals 15 residues. Trimming took off 3 bases at V and 0 bases at J, with 13 bases between the two ends. CDR1 is SGHRS and CDR2 is YFSETQ in the germline V gene.

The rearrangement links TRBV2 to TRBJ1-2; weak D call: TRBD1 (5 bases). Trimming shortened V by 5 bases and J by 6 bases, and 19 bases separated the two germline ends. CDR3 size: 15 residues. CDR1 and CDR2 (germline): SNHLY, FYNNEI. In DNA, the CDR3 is TGTGCCAGCAGTCGGGACTCACAGGTACTGAATGGCTACACCTTC. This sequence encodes CASSRDSQVLNGYTF.

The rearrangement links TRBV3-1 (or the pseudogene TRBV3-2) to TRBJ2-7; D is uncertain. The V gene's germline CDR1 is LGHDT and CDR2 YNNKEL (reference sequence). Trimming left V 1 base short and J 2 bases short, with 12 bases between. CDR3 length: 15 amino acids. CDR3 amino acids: CASSQARKETYEQYF. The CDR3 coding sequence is TGTGCCAGCAGCCAAGCCCGCAAGGAAACCTACGAGCAGTACTTC.

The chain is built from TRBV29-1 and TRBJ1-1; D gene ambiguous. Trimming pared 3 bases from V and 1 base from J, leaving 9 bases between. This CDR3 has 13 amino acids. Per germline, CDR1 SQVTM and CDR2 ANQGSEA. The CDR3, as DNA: TGCAGCGTTGATCCCCAGGCGAACACTGAAGCTTTCTTT. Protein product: CSVDPQANTEAFF. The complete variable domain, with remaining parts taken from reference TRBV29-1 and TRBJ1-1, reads SAVISQKPSRDICQRGTSLTIQCQVDSQVTMMFWYRQQPGQSLTLIATANQGSEATYESGFVIDKFPISRPNLTFSTLTVSNMSPEDSSIYLCSVDPQANTEAFFGQGTRLTVV.

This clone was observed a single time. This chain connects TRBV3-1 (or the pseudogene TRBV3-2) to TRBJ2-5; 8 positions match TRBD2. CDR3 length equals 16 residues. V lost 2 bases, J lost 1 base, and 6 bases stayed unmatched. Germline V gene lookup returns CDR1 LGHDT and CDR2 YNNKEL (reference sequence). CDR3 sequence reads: CASSQYGSGTQETQYF. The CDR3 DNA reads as TGTGCCAGCAGCCAATACGGTAGCGGGACCCAAGAGACCCAGTACTTC.

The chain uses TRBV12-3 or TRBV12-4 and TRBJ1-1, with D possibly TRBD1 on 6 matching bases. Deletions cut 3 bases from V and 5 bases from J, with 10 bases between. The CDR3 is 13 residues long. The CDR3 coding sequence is TGTGCCAGCAGTTTCTTCCAGGGGACTGAAGCTTTCTTT. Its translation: CASSFFQGTEAFF.

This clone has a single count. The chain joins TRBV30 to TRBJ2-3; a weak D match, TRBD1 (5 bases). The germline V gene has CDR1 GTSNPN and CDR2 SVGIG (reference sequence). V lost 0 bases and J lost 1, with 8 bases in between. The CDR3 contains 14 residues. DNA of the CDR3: TGTGCCTGGAGTGTTGACAGAGGCACAGATACGCAGTATTTT. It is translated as CAWSVDRGTDTQYF.

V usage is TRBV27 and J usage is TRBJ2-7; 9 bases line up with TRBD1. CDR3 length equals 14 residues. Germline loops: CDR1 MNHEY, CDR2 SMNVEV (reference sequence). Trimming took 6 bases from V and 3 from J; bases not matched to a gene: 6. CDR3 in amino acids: CASSRTGDRYEQYF. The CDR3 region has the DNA TGTGCCAGCAGCCGGACAGGGGACCGCTACGAGCAGTACTTC.

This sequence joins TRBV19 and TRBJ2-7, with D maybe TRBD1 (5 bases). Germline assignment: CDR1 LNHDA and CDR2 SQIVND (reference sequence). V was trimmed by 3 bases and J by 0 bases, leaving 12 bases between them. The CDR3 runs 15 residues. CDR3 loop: CASSIGAQDSYEQYF. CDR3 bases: TGTGCCAGTAGTATTGGGGCACAGGACTCCTACGAGCAGTACTTC.

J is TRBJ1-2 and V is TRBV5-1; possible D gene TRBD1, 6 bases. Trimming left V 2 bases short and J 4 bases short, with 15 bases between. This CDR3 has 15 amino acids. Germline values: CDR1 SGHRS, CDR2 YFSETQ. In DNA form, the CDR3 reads TGCGCCAGCAGCTTAAATAGTGGAGGGGGCTATGGCTACACCTTC. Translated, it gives CASSLNSGGGYGYTF.

The CDR3 loop is CASRGGVSTDTQYF. The CDR3 region has the DNA TGTGCCAGCCGGGGGGGGGTTAGCACAGATACGCAGTATTTT. J is TRBJ2-3 and V is TRBV3-1 (or the pseudogene TRBV3-2); 8 bases agree with TRBD2. With V trimmed by 8 bases and J by 0 bases, 4 bases remained unmatched. The CDR3 has 14 amino acids. Germline V gives CDR1 LGHDT, CDR2 YNNKEL (reference sequence).

The CDR3 region is CASSPPFSPYEQYF. CDR3 in DNA: TGTGCCAGCTCACCACCATTTTCCCCCTACGAGCAGTACTTC. The rearrangement uses TRBV18 and TRBJ2-7; D ambiguous. Germline CDR1 reads KGHSH; CDR2 reads LQKENI. The length of the CDR3 is 14 residues. The V end lost 0 bases, the J end lost 2 bases, and 8 bases lay between the germline ends.

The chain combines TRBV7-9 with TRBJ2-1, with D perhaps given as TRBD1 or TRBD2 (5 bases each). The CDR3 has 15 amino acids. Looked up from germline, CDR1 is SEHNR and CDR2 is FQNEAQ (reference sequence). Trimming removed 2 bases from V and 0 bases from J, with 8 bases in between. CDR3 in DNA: TGTGCCAGCAGCTTATGGGGACGCTCCTACAATGAGCAGTTCTTC. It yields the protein CASSLWGRSYNEQFF.

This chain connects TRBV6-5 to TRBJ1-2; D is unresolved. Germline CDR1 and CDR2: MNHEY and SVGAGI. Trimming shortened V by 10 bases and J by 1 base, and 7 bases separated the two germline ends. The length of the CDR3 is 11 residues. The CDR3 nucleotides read TGTGCCACCACAGTTAACTATGGCTACACCTTC. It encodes CATTVNYGYTF.